Following are 13 T cell receptor beta chains from one sample sequenced in a study of cytomegalovirus exposure and HLA in healthy donors. Both 60 Vbeta primers and 13 Jbeta primers went into the PCR. Here immunoSEQ multiplex PCR was the method, and the copy in TCRdb shows in-frame clones only, minus some. The sample lists more than 95,000 clones, roughly a tenth occurring once. The source material was PBMCs. The receptors derive from a man aged 40-50 years in good health and CMV-seropositive.

V is TRBV28 and J is TRBJ2-2; 8 bases match TRBD1. The CDR3 is 13 amino acids. Germline CDR1 is MDHEN and CDR2 is SYDVKM. V trimming: 9 bases; J trimming: 4 bases; junction bases outside the gene matches: 4. The CDR3 spells CASKTGATGELFF. CDR3 nucleotide sequence: TGTGCCAGTAAGACAGGGGCCACCGGGGAGCTGTTTTTT. Drawing the rest from reference TRBV28 and TRBJ2-2, the complete variable domain is DVKVTQSSRYLVKRTGEKVFLECVQDMDHENMFWYRQDPGLGLRLIYFSYDVKMKEKGDIPEGYSVSREKKERFSLILESASTNQTSMYLCASKTGATGELFFGEGSRLTVL.

The V and J genes are TRBV6-1 and TRBJ2-5; 11 bases agree with TRBD2. The CDR3 covers 15 residues. V gave up 7 bases and J gave up 4 bases; unmatched junction bases: 8. Germline V gene sequence: CDR1 MNHNS, CDR2 SASEGT. Here the CDR3 reads CASTYHLAGGETQYF. CDR3 nucleotides: TGTGCCAGCACCTACCACCTAGCGGGAGGAGAGACCCAGTACTTC.

This clone came up a few times. The genes are TRBV5-1 and TRBJ2-4, with D possibly TRBD2 on 5 matching bases. CDR1 is SGHRS and CDR2 is YFSETQ in the germline V gene. The length of the CDR3 is 13 residues. The V end was cut by 4 bases, the J end by 8 bases, with 13 bases between. CDR3 nucleotides: TGCGCCAGCAGCCCCGGCCTCGGGGACATTCAGTACTTC. It codes for CASSPGLGDIQYF.

The genes are TRBV15 and TRBJ1-1; TRBD1 matches 7 bases. The CDR3 runs to 13 residues. Germline V gives CDR1 LNHNV, CDR2 YYDKDF (reference sequence). The V segment lost 4 bases and the J segment 8 bases; nucleotides outside the gene matches: 7. The CDR3 bases are TGTGCCACCAGCACGTCAGGGGACAGAGAAGCTTTCTTT. Protein sequence: CATSTSGDREAFF.

CDR3: CASIPVGGIDTQYF. CDR3 DNA sequence: TGTGCCAGCATTCCCGTAGGAGGTATAGATACGCAGTATTTT. The chain is built from TRBV11-3 and TRBJ2-3; a possible D gene is TRBD2 (5 bases). Trimming removed 7 bases at V and 5 bases at J, with 16 bases between. The CDR3 is made up of 14 amino acids. Per germline, CDR1 SGHNT and CDR2 YENEEA. The full variable domain, rest sourced from reference TRBV11-3 and TRBJ2-3, is EAGVVQSPRYKIIEKKQPVAFWCNPISGHNTLYWYLQNLGQGPELLIRYENEEAVDDSQLPKDRFSAERLKGVDSTLKIQPAELGDSAVYLCASIPVGGIDTQYFGPGTRLTVL.

This clone was observed a handful of times. The chain recombines TRBV29-1 with TRBJ2-7; D might be TRBD2 (6 bases). The CDR3 covers 12 residues. Trimming cost V 6 bases and J 6 bases, with 15 bases left between them. CDR1 and CDR2 from the germline V gene are SQVTM and ANQGSEA. CDR3 DNA sequence: TGCAGCGTCGCGGGACTCGGGGCCGAGCAGTACTTC. It codes for CSVAGLGAEQYF.

This clone was counted many times. The genes are TRBV7-2 and TRBJ1-1; D is unresolved. The ends were cut back, 3 bases at V and 0 bases at J, with 5 bases in the middle. The CDR3 is 13 residues long. Per germline, CDR1 SGHTA and CDR2 FQGNSA. The chain's CDR3 is CASSFSVNTEAFF. The DNA of the CDR3 is TGTGCCAGCAGCTTTAGTGTGAACACTGAAGCTTTCTTT. Combining the CDR3 with reference TRBV7-2 and TRBJ1-1 gives the whole variable domain GAGVSQSPSNKVTEKGKDVELRCDPISGHTALYWYRQSLGQGLEFLIYFQGNSAPDKSGLPSDRFSAERTGGSVSTLTIQRTQQEDSAVYLCASSFSVNTEAFFGQGTRLTVV.

The rearrangement links TRBV2 to TRBJ2-5, with a tentative D call TRBD2 (6 bases). This CDR3 is built from 15 residues. CDR1 is SNHLY and CDR2 is FYNNEI in the germline V gene. Trimming pared 6 bases from V and 5 bases from J, leaving 19 bases between. The CDR3 sequence is CASRRSPRRGETQYF. The CDR3 DNA reads TGTGCCAGCAGGAGGAGTCCGCGCCGGGGGGAGACCCAGTACTTC.

This clone was observed a handful of times. This chain joins TRBV4-1 and TRBJ2-7; TRBD1 agrees at 8 bases. Trimming removed 4 bases from V and 6 bases from J; junction bases left unmatched: 5. The CDR3 consists of 13 residues. CDR1 MGHRA and CDR2 YSYEKL come from the germline V gene. The DNA of the CDR3 is TGCGCCAGCAGCCGGACAGGGACAGGCGAGCAGTACTTC. Translating it yields CASSRTGTGEQYF.

This clone showed up just a few times. This chain connects TRBV5-1 to TRBJ2-1, with a weak D call TRBD2 (5 bases). Trimming stripped 6 bases from V and 4 bases from J, with 11 bases between. CDR3 length: 13 residues. Per germline, CDR1 SGHRS and CDR2 YFSETQ. The CDR3 DNA reads as TGCGCCAGCACCAAGGGAGAGTACAATGAGCAGTTCTTC. Translated, it gives CASTKGEYNEQFF.

The V and J genes are TRBV7-8 and TRBJ1-2; D call uncertain. The CDR3 is 13 residues long. Germline-derived CDR1 and CDR2 are SGHVS and FQNEAQ. V gave up 1 base and J gave up 8 bases, with 11 bases separating them. Here the CDR3 DNA reads TGTGCCAGCAGCTTAGGTGCCTCCGAGGGCTACACCTTC. This codes for CASSLGASEGYTF.

V is TRBV7-8 and J is TRBJ1-5; possible D gene TRBD1, 6 bases. This CDR3 comprises 13 residues. V dropped 5 bases and J dropped 7 bases, with 12 bases sitting between them. CDR1 is SGHVS, CDR2 FQNEAQ, per germline. CDR3 residues: CASSLGGQQPQHF. CDR3 nucleotides: TGTGCCAGCAGCCTCGGGGGGCAGCAGCCCCAGCATTTT.

This chain uses TRBV27 with TRBJ2-2, with D perhaps TRBD1 (5 bases). The CDR3 contains 13 residues. V was shortened by 3 bases and J by 7 bases, with 9 bases between the two germline ends. The germline CDR1 and CDR2 sequences are MNHEY and SMNVEV (reference sequence). CDR3: CASSFGASGELFF. CDR3 DNA sequence: TGTGCCAGCAGTTTTGGGGCGAGCGGGGAGCTGTTTTTT.